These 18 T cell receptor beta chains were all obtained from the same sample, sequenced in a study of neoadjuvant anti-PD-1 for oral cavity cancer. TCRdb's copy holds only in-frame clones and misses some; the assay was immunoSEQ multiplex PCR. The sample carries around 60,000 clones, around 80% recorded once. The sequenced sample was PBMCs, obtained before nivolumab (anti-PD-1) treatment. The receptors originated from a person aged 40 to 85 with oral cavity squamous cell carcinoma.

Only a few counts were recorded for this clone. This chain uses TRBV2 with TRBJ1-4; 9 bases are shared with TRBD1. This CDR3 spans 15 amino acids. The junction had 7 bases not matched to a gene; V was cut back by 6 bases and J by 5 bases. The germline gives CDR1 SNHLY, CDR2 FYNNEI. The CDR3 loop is CASRLTGTGNEKLFF. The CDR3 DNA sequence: TGTGCCAGCAGACTGACCGGGACAGGGAATGAAAAACTGTTTTTT.

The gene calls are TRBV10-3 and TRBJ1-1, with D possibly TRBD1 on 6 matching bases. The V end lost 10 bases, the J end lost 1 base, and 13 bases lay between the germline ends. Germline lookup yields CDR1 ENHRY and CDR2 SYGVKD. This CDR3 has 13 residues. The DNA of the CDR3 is TGTGCCACTACCGGGACACCGAACACTGAAGCTTTCTTT. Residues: CATTGTPNTEAFF.

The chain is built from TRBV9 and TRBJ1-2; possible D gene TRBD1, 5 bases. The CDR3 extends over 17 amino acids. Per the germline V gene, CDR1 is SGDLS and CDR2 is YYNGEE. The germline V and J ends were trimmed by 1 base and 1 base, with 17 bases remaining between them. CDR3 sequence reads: CASSVRGREEDNYGYTF. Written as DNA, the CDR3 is TGTGCCAGCAGCGTAAGGGGCAGGGAAGAGGATAACTATGGCTACACCTTC.

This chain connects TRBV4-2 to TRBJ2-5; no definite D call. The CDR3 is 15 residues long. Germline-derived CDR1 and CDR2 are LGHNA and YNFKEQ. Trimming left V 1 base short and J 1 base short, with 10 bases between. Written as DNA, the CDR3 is TGTGCCAGCAGCCAAGGGGTACAGCTCCAAGAGACCCAGTACTTC. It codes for CASSQGVQLQETQYF.

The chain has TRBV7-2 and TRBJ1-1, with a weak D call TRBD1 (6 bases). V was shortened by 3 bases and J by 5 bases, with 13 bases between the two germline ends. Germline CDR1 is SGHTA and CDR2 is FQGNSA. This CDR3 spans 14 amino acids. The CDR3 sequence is CASSFRRGRTEAFF. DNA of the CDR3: TGTGCCAGCAGCTTTCGCAGGGGCCGAACTGAAGCTTTCTTT.

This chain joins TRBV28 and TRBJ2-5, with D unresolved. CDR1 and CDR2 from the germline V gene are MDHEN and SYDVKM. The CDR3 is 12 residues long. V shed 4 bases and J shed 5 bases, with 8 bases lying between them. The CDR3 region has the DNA TGTGCCAGCAGTTCTGGGCTTGAGACCCAGTACTTC. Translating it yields CASSSGLETQYF.

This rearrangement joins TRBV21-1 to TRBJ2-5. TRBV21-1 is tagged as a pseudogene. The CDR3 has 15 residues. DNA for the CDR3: TGTGCCAGCAGCAAAGAACATCTCCTACAAGAGACCCAGTACTTC. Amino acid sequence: CASSKEHLLQETQYF.

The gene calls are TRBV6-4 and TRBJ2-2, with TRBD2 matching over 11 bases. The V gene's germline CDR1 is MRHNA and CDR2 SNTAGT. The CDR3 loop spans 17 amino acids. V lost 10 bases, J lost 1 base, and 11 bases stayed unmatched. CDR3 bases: TGTGCCACCCTTATGACTAGCGGGGACTTGAACACCGGGGAGCTGTTTTTT. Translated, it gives CATLMTSGDLNTGELFF.

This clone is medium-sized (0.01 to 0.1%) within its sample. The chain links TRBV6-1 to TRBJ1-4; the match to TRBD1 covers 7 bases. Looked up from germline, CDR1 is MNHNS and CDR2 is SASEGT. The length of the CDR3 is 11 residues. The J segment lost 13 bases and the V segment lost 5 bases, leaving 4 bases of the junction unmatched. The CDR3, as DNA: TGTGCCAGCAGTCAGGGACAGATACTGTTTTTT. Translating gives CASSQGQILFF.

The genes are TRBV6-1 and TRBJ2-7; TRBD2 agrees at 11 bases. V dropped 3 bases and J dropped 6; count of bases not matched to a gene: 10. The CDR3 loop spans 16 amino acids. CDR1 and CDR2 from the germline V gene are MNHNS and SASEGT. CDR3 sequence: CASSENPLAGESEQYF. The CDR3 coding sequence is TGTGCCAGCAGTGAGAACCCACTAGCGGGAGAAAGCGAGCAGTACTTC.

The CDR3 nucleotides read TGTGCCAGCAGCTTCTGGCCCGGAAAAAATGGCTACACCTTC. It translates to CASSFWPGKNGYTF. The chain carries TRBV14 and TRBJ1-2; D not certain. V was cut by 5 bases and J by 6 bases, with 16 bases left in between. The germline CDR1 and CDR2 sequences are SGHDN and FVKESK. The CDR3 is 14 residues long. Full variable domain (remainder filled in from reference TRBV14 and TRBJ1-2): EAGVTQFPSHSVIEKGQTVTLRCDPISGHDNLYWYRRVMGKEIKFLLHFVKESKQDESGMPNNRFLAERTGGTYSTLKVQPAELEDSGVYFCASSFWPGKNGYTFGSGTRLTVV.

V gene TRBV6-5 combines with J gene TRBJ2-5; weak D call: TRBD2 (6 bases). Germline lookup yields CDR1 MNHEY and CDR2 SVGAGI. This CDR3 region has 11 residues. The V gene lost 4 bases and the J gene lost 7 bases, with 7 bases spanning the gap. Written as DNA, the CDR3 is TGTGCCAGCAGTTGGAGGGGGACCCAGTACTTC. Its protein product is CASSWRGTQYF.

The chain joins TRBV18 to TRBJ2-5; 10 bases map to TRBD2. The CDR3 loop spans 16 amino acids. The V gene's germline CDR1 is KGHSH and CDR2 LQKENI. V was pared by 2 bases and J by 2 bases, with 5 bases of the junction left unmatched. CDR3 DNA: TGTGCCAGCTCACCAATAGCGGGAGGTCTTCAAGAGACCCAGTACTTC. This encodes CASSPIAGGLQETQYF. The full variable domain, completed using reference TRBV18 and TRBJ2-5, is NAGVMQNPRHLVRRRGQEARLRCSPMKGHSHVYWYRQLPEEGLKFMVYLQKENIIDESGMPKERFSAEFPKEGPSILRIQQVVRGDSAAYFCASSPIAGGLQETQYFGPGTRLLVL.

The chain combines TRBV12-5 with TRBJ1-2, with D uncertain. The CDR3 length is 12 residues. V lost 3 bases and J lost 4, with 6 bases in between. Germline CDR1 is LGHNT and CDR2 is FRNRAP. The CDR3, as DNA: TGTGCTAGTGGTTTCGGCGGCTATGGCTACACCTTC. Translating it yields CASGFGGYGYTF.

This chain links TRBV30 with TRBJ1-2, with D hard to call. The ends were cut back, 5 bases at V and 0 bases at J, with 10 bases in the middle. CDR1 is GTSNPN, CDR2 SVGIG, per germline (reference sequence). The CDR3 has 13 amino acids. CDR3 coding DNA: TGTGCCTGGGAGTCCGTCCCTAACTATGGCTACACCTTC. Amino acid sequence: CAWESVPNYGYTF.

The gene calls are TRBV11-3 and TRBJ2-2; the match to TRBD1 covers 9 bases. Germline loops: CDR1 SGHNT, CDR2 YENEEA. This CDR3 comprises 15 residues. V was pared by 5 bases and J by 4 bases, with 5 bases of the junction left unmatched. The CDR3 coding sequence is TGTGCCAGCAGCCCACGACAGGGGGGCACCGGGGAGCTGTTTTTT. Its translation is CASSPRQGGTGELFF.

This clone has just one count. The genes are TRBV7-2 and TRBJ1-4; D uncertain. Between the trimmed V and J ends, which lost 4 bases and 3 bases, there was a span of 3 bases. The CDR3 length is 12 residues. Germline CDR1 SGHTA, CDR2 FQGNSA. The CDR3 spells CASSSPNEKLFF. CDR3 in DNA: TGTGCCAGCAGCTCCCCTAATGAAAAACTGTTTTTT.

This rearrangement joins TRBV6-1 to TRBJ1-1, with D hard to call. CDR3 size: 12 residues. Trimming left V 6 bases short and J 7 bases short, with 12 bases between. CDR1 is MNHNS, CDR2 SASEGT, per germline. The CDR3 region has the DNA TGTGCCAGCAGGGAACGTACGGGTGAAGCTTTCTTT. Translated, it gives CASRERTGEAFF.